There are many counts of the clone carrying this T cell receptor (beta chain). The CDR3 spans 17 residues. Trimming cost V 6 bases and J 0 bases, with 21 bases left between them. The germline CDR1 and CDR2 sequences are SQVTM and ANQGSEA. TCRdb independently ran MiXCR on the reads; one entry per CDR3 protein. Of under 300,000 distinct CDR3 sequences detected, around 26% appear once; the ten largest clones hold under 7.5%. This specimen belongs to a study of kidney transplant recipient with SARS-CoV-2 infection. Here the sequenced sample was a blood sample, taken at baseline and on roughly day 110 from a kidney transplant recipient. The chain uses TRBV29-1 and TRBJ1-5, with TRBD1 as a possible D gene (6 bases). This receptor was identified in a male patient younger than 45 who had COVID-19 and was a kidney transplant recipient. The T cells may partly be graft donor cells. CDR3 sequence reads: CSVSGGQGSGSNQPQHF. CDR3 DNA: TGCAGCGTCTCCGGGGGGCAGGGGAGCGGTAGCAATCAGCCCCAGCATTTT.